This passage covers 31 T cell receptor beta chains from one sample sequenced in a study of control samples from healthy donors and cancer patients. Clones were sequenced by immunoSEQ multiplex PCR, and TCRdb holds only the in-frame ones, with some missing. The table records some 120,000 clones, 70% to 90% of them present only once. The sequencing sample was made of blood. These receptors originate from a woman in her 70s in good health.

V is TRBV15 and J is TRBJ1-5, with D hard to call. This CDR3 comprises 15 residues. V lost 0 bases, J lost 8 bases, and 14 bases lay in between. Germline CDR1 LNHNV, CDR2 YYDKDF (reference sequence). CDR3 in amino acids: CATSRDLTGSEPQHF. The CDR3 nucleotides read TGTGCCACCAGCAGAGATCTTACGGGTAGTGAGCCCCAGCATTTT.

This clone showed up just once. This chain links TRBV24-1 with TRBJ1-2, with D uncertain. There are 12 residues in the CDR3. Per germline, CDR1 KGHDR and CDR2 SFDVKD. The V gene lost 4 bases and the J gene lost 5 bases, with 7 bases spanning the gap. CDR3 amino acids: CATSDRQYGYTF. The DNA for the CDR3 is TGTGCCACCAGTGACCGCCAGTATGGCTACACCTTC.

The J gene is TRBJ2-6, the V gene TRBV2; D remains unclear. The CDR3 has 16 amino acids. Trimming removed 1 base at V and 0 bases at J, with 7 bases between. CDR1 and CDR2 from the germline V gene are SNHLY and FYNNEI. The CDR3 DNA reads TGTGCCAGCAGTGAAGAAGAGAGCTCTGGGGCCAACGTCCTGACTTTC. Translation: CASSEEESSGANVLTF. Supplemented by reference TRBV2 and TRBJ2-6, the full variable domain reads EPEVTQTPSHQVTQMGQEVILRCVPISNHLYFYWYRQILGQKVEFLVSFYNNEISEKSEIFDDQFSVERPDGSNFTLKIRSTKLEDSAMYFCASSEEESSGANVLTFGAGSRLTVL.

V usage is TRBV5-1 and J usage is TRBJ1-1; no clear D gene. V shed 6 bases and J shed 5 bases, with 20 bases lying between them. This CDR3 contains 15 residues. CDR1 is SGHRS, CDR2 YFSETQ, per germline. CDR3: CASTADGRVGTEAFF. The CDR3 bases are TGCGCCAGCACCGCGGACGGTCGGGTCGGGACTGAAGCTTTCTTT. The full variable domain, with the rest looked up from reference TRBV5-1 and TRBJ1-1, is KAGVTQTPRYLIKTRGQQVTLSCSPISGHRSVSWYQQTPGQGLQFLFEYFSETQRNKGNFPGRFSGRQFSNSRSEMNVSTLELGDSALYLCASTADGRVGTEAFFGQGTRLTVV.

Only one count was recorded for this clone. The genes are TRBV3-1 (or the pseudogene TRBV3-2) and TRBJ1-1; D remains unclear. Germline loops: CDR1 LGHDT, CDR2 YNNKEL (reference sequence). V lost 5 bases and J lost 4, with 11 bases in between. There are 13 residues in the CDR3. Here the CDR3 reads CASSSRMGTEAFF. The CDR3 DNA follows: TGTGCCAGCAGCTCACGGATGGGCACTGAAGCTTTCTTT.

The chain combines TRBV19 with TRBJ1-2, with TRBD1 matching over 10 bases. After removal of 5 bases from V and 8 bases from J, the junction contained 8 bases not matched to a gene. The length of the CDR3 is 14 residues. Germline V gene lookup returns CDR1 LNHDA and CDR2 SQIVND (reference sequence). The DNA for the CDR3 is TGTGCCAGTAGTCCCCGGGACAGGGGAGGAGGCTACACCTTC. Its protein is CASSPRDRGGGYTF.

The J gene is TRBJ2-6, the V gene TRBV6-5; D is perhaps TRBD2 (5 bases). Trimming stripped 7 bases from V and 1 base from J, with 11 bases between. Looked up from germline, CDR1 is MNHEY and CDR2 is SVGAGI. The CDR3 is made up of 15 amino acids. The CDR3 DNA follows: TGTGCCAGCACTCCTGGGAGTTCTGGGGCCAACGTCCTGACTTTC. As protein: CASTPGSSGANVLTF.

This clone was observed a few times. The J gene is TRBJ2-7, the V gene TRBV6-1; D may correspond to TRBD1 or TRBD2 (7 bases each). Germline V gene lookup returns CDR1 MNHNS and CDR2 SASEGT. The CDR3 sequence is 16 residues long. With 2 bases removed from V and 6 bases from J, the gap between germline ends came to 20 bases. The CDR3 sequence: CASSERTGGREAEQYF. As DNA, the CDR3 is TGTGCCAGCAGTGAACGGACAGGAGGCCGGGAGGCCGAGCAGTACTTC.

J is TRBJ1-6 and V is TRBV3-1 (or the pseudogene TRBV3-2); D is undetermined. The CDR3 runs to 14 residues. Germline V gene lookup returns CDR1 LGHDT and CDR2 YNNKEL (reference sequence). Between the trimmed V and J ends, which lost 2 bases and 7 bases, there was a span of 9 bases. The CDR3 region has the DNA TGTGCCAGCAGCCAACGGAGGGCCAATTCACCCCTCCACTTT. This codes for CASSQRRANSPLHF.

This chain links TRBV4-2 with TRBJ1-1; D possibly corresponds to TRBD1 (5 bases). V was pared by 0 bases and J by 6 bases, with 23 bases between. The CDR3 extends over 18 amino acids. The V gene's germline CDR1 is LGHNA and CDR2 YNFKEQ. The CDR3: CASSQEQGPTGRFPEAFF. The CDR3 DNA sequence: TGTGCCAGCAGCCAAGAGCAGGGTCCGACGGGGAGGTTCCCTGAAGCTTTCTTT.

This clone was counted only a few times. The sample carries other DNA sequences with the same CDR3. The J gene is TRBJ2-7, the V gene TRBV4-2; 14 bases align to TRBD2. CDR1 is LGHNA and CDR2 is YNFKEQ in the germline V gene. The V and J ends lost 6 bases and 3 bases, in that order; junction bases with no gene match: 7. The CDR3 is 16 amino acids. As DNA, the CDR3 is TGTGCCAGCAGACTGACTAGCGGGGGGGCCGGCTACGAGCAGTACTTC. Translating gives CASRLTSGGAGYEQYF.

The gene calls are TRBV5-1 and TRBJ2-2; maybe TRBD1 (5 bases). V dropped 2 bases and J dropped 4 bases, with 9 bases sitting between them. The CDR3 sequence is 14 residues long. The V gene's germline CDR1 is SGHRS and CDR2 YFSETQ. CDR3 sequence (DNA): TGCGCCAGCAGCTTCCAGGGCGGCACCGGGGAGCTGTTTTTT. It is translated as CASSFQGGTGELFF.

The V and J genes are TRBV7-2 and TRBJ2-2; no reliable D call. This CDR3 is 14 amino acids long. Trimming stripped 1 base from V and 1 base from J, with 4 bases between. CDR1 and CDR2 (germline): SGHTA, FQGNSA. Written as DNA, the CDR3 is TGTGCCAGCAGCTTAGTGATGAACACCGGGGAGCTGTTTTTT. Protein product: CASSLVMNTGELFF.

A single count supports this clone. The chain couples TRBV19 to TRBJ1-2; TRBD1 agrees at 10 bases. V shed 7 bases, J shed 3 bases, and the junction held 11 bases outside the gene matches. From germline, CDR1 is LNHDA and CDR2 SQIVND (reference sequence). The CDR3 runs to 16 residues. DNA for the CDR3: TGTGCCAGTATCTCCTTCGACAGGGGGCGTCACTATGGCTACACCTTC. This sequence encodes CASISFDRGRHYGYTF.

The chain carries TRBV10-3 and TRBJ2-5, with D hard to call. The V and J ends lost 3 bases and 4 bases respectively, with 9 bases between them. The CDR3 runs 13 residues. The germline V gene has CDR1 ENHRY and CDR2 SYGVKD. The CDR3 coding sequence is TGTGCCATCAGTGACCCGAAGGCAGAGACCCAGTACTTC. Amino acid sequence: CAISDPKAETQYF.

In this sample, this clone turned up once. This chain connects TRBV9 to TRBJ2-5; the match to TRBD2 covers 7 bases. Germline V gene lookup returns CDR1 SGDLS and CDR2 YYNGEE. This CDR3 is 14 amino acids long. V trimming: 0 bases; J trimming: 4 bases; junction bases outside the gene matches: 3. CDR3 nucleotides: TGTGCCAGCAGCGTAGAGCCGGGGGGAGAGACCCAGTACTTC. Translating it yields CASSVEPGGETQYF.

The chain recombines TRBV9 with TRBJ1-2; the D is unclear. Germline CDR1 and CDR2: SGDLS and YYNGEE. V lost 1 base and J 0 bases, leaving 10 bases between the germline ends. This CDR3 is built from 15 residues. For the CDR3, the DNA is TGTGCCAGCAGCGTATGGGCAGGACCTAACTATGGCTACACCTTC. It codes for CASSVWAGPNYGYTF.

This chain joins TRBV18 and TRBJ2-2; D is perhaps TRBD1 or TRBD2 (5 bases each). V shed 8 bases and J shed 7 bases, with 17 bases lying between them. The CDR3 is 14 residues long. Germline V gene sequence: CDR1 KGHSH, CDR2 LQKENI. CDR3 in DNA: TGTGCCAGCAAACGGGACCGGAAGGACGGGGAGCTGTTTTTT. This gives the protein CASKRDRKDGELFF. The variable domain in full, with the rest retrieved from reference TRBV18 and TRBJ2-2, is NAGVMQNPRHLVRRRGQEARLRCSPMKGHSHVYWYRQLPEEGLKFMVYLQKENIIDESGMPKERFSAEFPKEGPSILRIQQVVRGDSAAYFCASKRDRKDGELFFGEGSRLTVL.

This clone was seen only once. The chain is built from TRBV11-2 and TRBJ2-1, with a weak D call TRBD2 (6 bases). V lost 1 base and J lost 12, with 7 bases in between. This CDR3 has 11 residues. The germline V gene encodes CDR1 SGHAT and CDR2 FQNNGV. In nucleotides, the CDR3 is TGTGCCAGCAGCTTAGGCGGGGTGCAGTTCTTC. Encoded protein: CASSLGGVQFF.

The CDR3: CASSWRTGDPGNTIYF. The CDR3 nucleotides are TGCGCCAGCAGCTGGAGGACAGGGGACCCTGGAAACACCATATATTTT. The rearrangement uses TRBV5-1 and TRBJ1-3; TRBD1 agrees at 9 bases. Trimming cost V 3 bases and J 2 bases; bases outside gene matches: 6. Germline CDR1 is SGHRS and CDR2 is YFSETQ. The CDR3 is 16 residues long.

This chain links TRBV19 with TRBJ1-3, with D tentatively TRBD1 (6 bases). The germline V gene has CDR1 LNHDA and CDR2 SQIVND (reference sequence). Trimming removed 6 bases from V and 0 bases from J, with 12 bases in between. This CDR3 is built from 15 residues. For the CDR3, the DNA is TGTGCCAGTAGCCAAGGGACAAGCTCTGGAAACACCATATATTTT. Amino acid sequence: CASSQGTSSGNTIYF.

The rearrangement joins TRBV5-1 to TRBJ1-2; 7 nucleotides line up with TRBD1. Per the germline V gene, CDR1 is SGHRS and CDR2 is YFSETQ. The CDR3 has 13 residues. After removal of 5 bases from V and 3 bases from J, the junction contained 4 bases not matched to a gene. CDR3 nucleotides: TGCGCCAGCAGATATGACAGGGACTATGGCTACACCTTC. Translated, it gives CASRYDRDYGYTF.

The rearrangement links TRBV7-3 to TRBJ2-3; perhaps TRBD1 as D (6 bases). V shed 4 bases and J shed 0 bases, with 20 bases lying between them. CDR3 length: 18 residues. Germline assignment: CDR1 SGHTA and CDR2 FQGTGA. DNA of the CDR3: TGTGCCAGCAGCTCCCTCTCGGGACATCCAATTAGCACAGATACGCAGTATTTT. Amino acids: CASSSLSGHPISTDTQYF.

The V call is TRBV19, the J call TRBJ2-3, with 9 bases lining up with TRBD1. The CDR3 runs 14 residues. Germline V gives CDR1 LNHDA, CDR2 SQIVND (reference sequence). V lost 6 bases to trimming and J lost 4 bases; unmatched junction nucleotides: 5. CDR3 loop: CASRLTGGPDTQYF. In nucleotides, the CDR3 is TGTGCCAGTAGACTGACAGGGGGGCCAGATACGCAGTATTTT.

The CDR3 here is CSVDPGQANTEAFF. CDR3 coding DNA: TGCAGCGTTGACCCGGGACAGGCGAACACTGAAGCTTTCTTT. V and J are TRBV29-1 and TRBJ1-1; 8 nucleotides match TRBD1. The germline V gene encodes CDR1 SQVTM and CDR2 ANQGSEA. Germline trimming cut 3 bases from V and 1 base from J; bases unmatched to any gene: 4. The CDR3 is 14 residues long.

The chain combines TRBV28 with TRBJ1-1; 8 bases agree with TRBD1. The CDR3 totals 14 residues. Germline V CDR1 and CDR2: MDHEN, SYDVKM. Unmatched junction bases numbered 5, after V lost 3 bases and J lost 5 bases. The CDR3 DNA follows: TGTGCCAGCAGTTTGAACAGGGGGGGAACTGAAGCTTTCTTT. This codes for CASSLNRGGTEAFF.

This chain uses TRBV6-5 with TRBJ1-1, with D possibly being TRBD1 (5 bases). The CDR3 totals 14 residues. V was clipped by 2 bases and J by 4 bases, with 11 bases between them. Per the germline V gene, CDR1 is MNHEY and CDR2 is SVGAGI. DNA of the CDR3: TGTGCCAGCAGTTACGACAGTAGGGGCACTGAAGCTTTCTTT. It translates to CASSYDSRGTEAFF.

The rearrangement links TRBV5-1 to TRBJ2-3, with 9 bases identical to TRBD2. V trimming: 4 bases; J trimming: 2 bases; junction bases outside the gene matches: 8. CDR3 length equals 16 residues. Germline V gives CDR1 SGHRS, CDR2 YFSETQ. CDR3 in amino acids: CASSPRAGGATDTQYF. CDR3 DNA sequence: TGCGCCAGCAGCCCGAGGGCGGGGGGGGCCACAGATACGCAGTATTTT.

This clone was observed a single time. The rearrangement joins TRBV15 to TRBJ1-5; the D is unclear. The CDR3 contains 12 residues. Trimming took 3 bases from V and 4 from J, leaving 4 bases between them. CDR1 and CDR2 (germline): LNHNV, YYDKDF (reference sequence). This CDR3 reads CATSSTNQPQHF. The CDR3 bases are TGTGCCACCAGCAGTACAAATCAGCCCCAGCATTTT.

CDR3 bases: TGTGCCACCAGTGAGAGGGTAGGCGGGGGTTACAATGAGCAGTTCTTC. This sequence encodes CATSERVGGGYNEQFF. The gene calls are TRBV24-1 and TRBJ2-1, with 7 positions matching TRBD2. J gave up 4 bases and V 4 bases, and 9 bases lay outside the gene matches. This CDR3 comprises 16 residues. Germline V gives CDR1 KGHDR, CDR2 SFDVKD.

A few counts support this clone. This rearrangement joins TRBV7-3 to TRBJ2-5; tentative D call: TRBD2 (5 bases). Germline V lookup: CDR1 SGHTA, CDR2 FQGTGA. V gave up 0 bases and J gave up 5 bases, with 13 bases separating them. The CDR3 extends over 15 amino acids. The CDR3 loop is CASSLTPSISETQYF. The CDR3 DNA reads TGTGCCAGCAGCTTAACCCCTAGCATCTCGGAGACCCAGTACTTC. The full variable domain, with the rest looked up from reference TRBV7-3 and TRBJ2-5, is GAGVSQTPSNKVTEKGKYVELRCDPISGHTALYWYRQSLGQGPEFLIYFQGTGAADDSGLPNDRFFAVRPEGSVSTLKIQRTERGDSAVYLCASSLTPSISETQYFGPGTRLLVL.